This TCR beta chain was sequenced for a study of shared clonotypes between healthy human individuals. Study in general: Three CD4 naive, three CD4 memory, two CD8 naive and one CD8 memory plate were used per donor. General study points: Expectations were that clonotype sharing among donors would be affected by sequencing depth. Some clonotypes were shared by all four sorted-subset donors, while others were not shared. The non-shared ones had lower generation probabilities than the shared ones.

Measured with immunoSEQ multiplex PCR; TCRdb has only the in-frame clones, and not every one. The profile shows over a million clones, around three quarters of them singletons. Worth noting for this clone: What it binds is unknown.

The CDR3 length is 15 residues. Germline CDR1 is SGHVS and CDR2 is FNYEAQ. J gave up 8 bases and V 5 bases, and 10 bases lay outside the gene matches. The TCR was taken from a man between 18 and 29 years old in good health. Some clones in this sample may be carry-over from other donors' samples. The chain recombines TRBV7-6 with TRBJ1-4; the match to TRBD1 covers 8 bases. The specimen was memory CD4+ T cells from PBMCs. Subset: CD45RA-negative fraction. The CDR3 sequence: CASSVGQGNGEKLFF. The CDR3 nucleotides read TGTGCCAGCAGCGTAGGACAGGGTAACGGCGAAAAACTGTTTTTT.